The next 20 T cell receptor beta chains were all read from a single sample in a study of metastatic and nonmetastatic thyroid tumors. Not a single patient had been given any form of treatment at any point before undergoing thyroid surgery. MiXCR reprocessed the PCR reads for TCRdb. The table shows 24,000 or so clones, with approximately 24% occurring only once. Sequenced input: blood. The source is a female donor with papillary thyroid cancer or a benign thyroid nodule (not recorded which). Some clones in this sample may be carry-over from other donors' samples.

This chain uses TRBV20-1 with TRBJ1-2; D not certain. V dropped 5 bases and J dropped 6 bases, with 19 bases sitting between them. The germline CDR1 and CDR2 sequences are DFQATT and SNEGSKA (reference sequence). The CDR3 is made up of 14 amino acids. CDR3 sequence reads: CSAVDQDGGDGYTF. As DNA, the CDR3 is TGCAGTGCTGTAGATCAGGACGGCGGGGATGGCTACACCTTC.

This clone has just a few counts. The junction and the germline gene differ at one end; a read error may be behind it. J is TRBJ1-2 and V is TRBV6-1, with D possibly being TRBD1 (5 bases). This CDR3 has 12 amino acids. Germline CDR1 and CDR2: MNHNS and SASEGT. The CDR3 DNA reads as TGTGCCATCAGGGACGGGAACTATTGCTACACCTTC. This sequence encodes CAIRDGNYCYTF.

This clone appeared many times. The genes are TRBV4-3 and TRBJ1-4, with D perhaps matching TRBD1 (5 bases). From germline, CDR1 is LGHNA and CDR2 YSLEER. The CDR3 covers 14 residues. Deletions cut 1 base from V and 8 bases from J, with 11 bases between. CDR3 bases: TGCGCCAGCAGCCAAGGCCAGGGAGGCGAAAAACTGTTTTTT. Its protein is CASSQGQGGEKLFF.

This clone was recorded many times. J is TRBJ1-1 and V is TRBV19; 7 bases are a match to TRBD1. Germline-derived CDR1 and CDR2 are LNHDA and SQIVND (reference sequence). V lost 3 bases to trimming and J lost 4 bases; unmatched junction nucleotides: 5. There are 14 residues in the CDR3. The CDR3 protein is CASSIDRDVTEAFF. The CDR3 DNA reads TGTGCCAGTAGTATCGACAGGGATGTCACTGAAGCTTTCTTT.

The rearrangement uses TRBV18 and TRBJ2-7; D unresolved. V was pared by 4 bases and J by 4 bases, with 8 bases between. The CDR3 is made up of 12 amino acids. Germline assignment: CDR1 KGHSH and CDR2 LQKENI. CDR3 sequence (DNA): TGTGCCAGCTCACGACCGTCATACGAGCAGTACTTC. This encodes CASSRPSYEQYF.

This clone was observed many times. This rearrangement joins TRBV12-3 or TRBV12-4 to TRBJ1-1; D unclear. The CDR3 runs to 13 residues. V was clipped by 4 bases and J by 1 base, with 7 bases between them. CDR3 DNA: TGTGCCAGCAGTTCGATACGGAACACTGAAGCTTTCTTT. Amino acid sequence: CASSSIRNTEAFF.

This clone was counted at least ten times. This chain connects TRBV20-1 to TRBJ2-7; possible D gene TRBD2, 6 bases. V lost 4 bases to trimming and J lost 2 bases, with 12 bases between them. Germline CDR1 is DFQATT and CDR2 is SNEGSKA (reference sequence). CDR3 length: 13 amino acids. In nucleotides, the CDR3 is TGCAGTGCTAATGGGGGAGGCACCTACGAGCAGTACTTC. The encoded protein is CSANGGGTYEQYF.

The chain combines TRBV6-1 with TRBJ2-7, with D perhaps assigned TRBD1 or TRBD2 (5 bases each). The CDR3 contains 15 residues. Germline values: CDR1 MNHNS, CDR2 SASEGT. Trimming shortened V by 0 bases and J by 3 bases, and 12 bases separated the two germline ends. The CDR3 loop is CASSEALRGDYEQYF. The CDR3 coding sequence is TGTGCCAGCAGTGAAGCGCTGAGGGGCGACTACGAGCAGTACTTC.

V usage is TRBV7-3 and J usage is TRBJ2-1; 7 bases agree with TRBD1. The length of the CDR3 is 15 residues. V lost 3 bases and J lost 4; bases outside the gene matches: 6. Per germline, CDR1 SGHTA and CDR2 FQGTGA. The CDR3 reads CASSLRQGEYNEQFF. As DNA, the CDR3 is TGTGCCAGCAGCTTGAGGCAGGGGGAGTACAATGAGCAGTTCTTC.

At least ten counts were recorded for this clone. V is TRBV10-3 and J is TRBJ1-6, with 7 bases identical to TRBD1. The CDR3 length is 15 residues. CDR1 is ENHRY, CDR2 SYGVKD, per germline. V was clipped by 5 bases and J by 7 bases; unmatched bases: 8. CDR3 protein: CAISPHGTANSPLHF. The CDR3 bases are TGTGCCATCAGTCCACACGGGACAGCGAATTCACCCCTCCACTTT.

This clone occurred a few times. The rearrangement joins TRBV6-1 to TRBJ1-2, with D possibly being TRBD1 (5 bases). CDR3 size: 13 residues. The V and J ends lost 5 bases and 4 bases respectively, with 11 bases between them. In germline, CDR1 is MNHNS, CDR2 SASEGT. CDR3 nucleotide sequence: TGTGCCAGCAGTAAGGGACGGCTCTATGGCTACACCTTC. It specifies CASSKGRLYGYTF.

The CDR3: CASSPSSVGNTIYF. The CDR3 DNA sequence: TGTGCCAGCTCACCAAGTTCGGTAGGAAACACCATATATTTT. J is TRBJ1-3 and V is TRBV18, with D unclear. CDR3 length: 14 amino acids. Looked up from germline, CDR1 is KGHSH and CDR2 is LQKENI. Deletions cut 2 bases from V and 4 bases from J, with 9 bases between.

This clone has a count of ten or more. The chain recombines TRBV11-2 with TRBJ1-2; D is perhaps TRBD1 (5 bases). This CDR3 has 14 residues. V dropped 5 bases and J dropped 3 bases, with 13 bases sitting between them. In germline, CDR1 is SGHAT, CDR2 FQNNGV. As DNA, the CDR3 is TGTGCCAGCAGCACAAGCAGGGATGACTATGGCTACACCTTC. It encodes CASSTSRDDYGYTF.

The rearrangement joins TRBV2 to TRBJ2-1, with D possibly being TRBD2 (6 bases). Trimming cost V 3 bases and J 16 bases, with 19 bases left between them. This CDR3 is built from 13 residues. Germline CDR1 and CDR2: SNHLY and FYNNEI. This CDR3 is CASSEGGTNVHFF. The CDR3 bases are TGTGCCAGCAGTGAGGGCGGGACCAATGTGCATTTCTTC.

This clone showed up just a few times. The genes are TRBV7-6 and TRBJ1-1; tentative D call: TRBD1 (5 bases). The CDR3 totals 14 residues. The germline V gene encodes CDR1 SGHVS and CDR2 FNYEAQ. V lost 5 bases to trimming and J lost 2 bases, with 12 bases between them. This CDR3 reads CASSPLGGNTEAFF. CDR3 nucleotides: TGTGCCAGCAGCCCCCTCGGGGGTAACACTGAAGCTTTCTTT.

This clone showed up many times. The rearrangement links TRBV5-5 to TRBJ1-1; perhaps TRBD1 as D (6 bases). This CDR3 has 13 residues. In germline, CDR1 is SGHKS, CDR2 YYEKEE (reference sequence). Trimming took 0 bases from V and 5 from J, leaving 8 bases between them. The CDR3 is CASSLEGGTEAFF. Here the CDR3 DNA reads TGTGCCAGCAGCTTGGAGGGGGGGACTGAAGCTTTCTTT. Based on the CDR3 plus reference TRBV5-5 and TRBJ1-1, the full variable domain is DAGVTQSPTHLIKTRGQQVTLRCSPISGHKSVSWYQQVLGQGPQFIFQYYEKEERGRGNFPDRFSARQFPNYSSELNVNALLLGDSALYLCASSLEGGTEAFFGQGTRLTVV.

The CDR3 nucleotides read TGTGCCAGCAGTTTAAGGGTCCTGGGACAGGGAGAGACAAATACGCAGTATTTT. Its translation: CASSLRVLGQGETNTQYF. The genes are TRBV27 and TRBJ2-3; TRBD1 matches at 9 bases. J was trimmed by 7 bases and V by 2 bases; bases with no gene match: 16. Germline loops: CDR1 MNHEY, CDR2 SMNVEV (reference sequence). The CDR3 runs 18 residues.

This clone was seen ten or more times. This rearrangement joins TRBV4-1 to TRBJ1-4; D gene unclear. CDR1 and CDR2 from the germline V gene are MGHRA and YSYEKL. This CDR3 has 16 residues. Trimming shortened V by 0 bases and J by 4 bases, and 12 bases separated the two germline ends. This chain's CDR3 is CASSQEREGHNEKLFF. For the CDR3, the DNA is TGCGCCAGCAGCCAAGAAAGAGAGGGCCATAATGAAAAACTGTTTTTT.

This clone was seen at least ten times. The rearrangement links TRBV5-1 to TRBJ2-7, with D maybe TRBD1 (5 bases). This CDR3 contains 12 residues. CDR1 and CDR2 (germline): SGHRS, YFSETQ. V was shortened by 6 bases and J by 2 bases, with 9 bases between the two germline ends. DNA of the CDR3: TGCGCCAGCAAGGGGCAGACCTACGAGCAGTACTTC. Amino acids: CASKGQTYEQYF.

This clone was counted ten times or more. Given a much more abundant clone one base away, this may be a read error. The chain uses TRBV27 and TRBJ2-1; D is ambiguous. In germline, CDR1 is MNHEY, CDR2 SMNVEV (reference sequence). CDR3 length: 16 amino acids. The CDR3 DNA reads TGTGCCAGCAGCCTCTTTTTTAGCAGCTCCTACAATAAGCAGTTCTTC. This gives the protein CASSLFFSSSYNKQFF.